This T cell receptor beta chain was retrieved from a study of beta chain features in type 1 diabetes (dated by TCRdb to 2017 to 2018). The study in broad terms: Mean age, gender distribution, total cell number and subset yield were not different between patients and healthy donors. A total of just under 110,000,000 sorted cells were examined across all samples, and RNA yield correlated strongly with the number of cells per subset. In the study, recently diagnosed type 1 diabetes patients and matched healthy donors were compared on the TCRB repertoires of their sorted circulating CD4+ T cell subsets. Regulatory and stem cell-like memory subsets were obtained from only 8 patients and about 8 healthy donors, while naive and central memory subsets were obtained from all 28 donors. Overall study outcomes, separate from this receptor: Sequencing cDNA rather than genomic DNA could over-represent highly expressing activated cells, although activation and CD3 levels did not differ between groups. Shorter templates might have been favored by PCR, but patient and control samples were amplified and corrected together, so both groups would have been affected equally by any skew. Fewer insertions and more nucleotide deletions at VDJ recombination sites were observed in patients with type 1 diabetes, implying thymic rearrangement abnormalities. Because small numbers of individuals were included in the HLA sub-analyses, any influence of HLA type on TCRB rearrangement was left unresolved. Naive, central memory and regulatory TCRB repertoires appeared more similar among patients than among healthy donors. A moderate but significant shortening of TCRB CDR3 length was observed in type 1 diabetes patients in all four CD4+ subsets.

Each donor gave one peripheral blood draw, averaging about 120 mL, which was collected into heparinised tubes. Using a panel that included CD45RO, CCR7, CD25, CD127, CD95 and CD27, naive, central memory, regulatory and stem cell-like memory CD4+ T cells were sorted on a BD FACSAria II. Every sorted population had a purity above 95%. PBMCs were isolated right away by Lymphoprep density gradient centrifugation and were stained directly, without culture. To minimize batch effects, samples were stained and sorted in pairs, one healthy donor with one patient per experiment. The entire amount of isolated RNA was reverse transcribed using the High Capacity cDNA Reverse Transcription Kit, so the sequenced TCRB transcripts were expressed ones. Deep immunoSEQ sequencing was applied to naive, central memory and regulatory T cell samples, giving an average of around 3.8 million total reads per sample. After sorted cells were lysed in RLT buffer, RNA was extracted with DNase-treated RNeasy Micro or Mini kits, with the choice depending on cell number. Each cell subset was processed separately to prevent cross-contamination, with patient and healthy donor samples processed together. The immunoSEQ multiplex PCR was used to amplify TCRB sequences from cDNA, generating 87-bp fragments that spanned the CDR3 region. Sequencing of the amplicons was done on the Illumina HiSeq platform. The study's own analysis went as follows. Synthetic template baselines were used to correct PCR bias computationally, reads within Hamming distance 2 were collapsed, and singletons that could not be merged were discarded. Reads were aligned to IMGT to assign V, D and J genes, CDR3 length, and insertions or deletions at six rearrangement sites. Within each subset, clonotype counts were normalized to the number of sorted cells before true diversity and Gini coefficients were calculated with the tcR R package. The overlap coefficient, calculated on TCRB nucleotide sequences, was used to quantify repertoire sharing. Sourced from immuneACCESS, this table was stored by TCRdb with only in-frame sequences that have V and J called. A share of the clones is absent; for the studies checked, an unresolved V gene accounts for under half, and the remainder has no known explanation. V, J and clone size reflect that table, while D and trimming were determined from the DNA. This sample is represented by about 290,000 clones; 7.5% to 9.5% of them were singletons. The top ten clonotypes cover under 1.3% of the sample.

This clone turned up a few times. No antigen is known for it. No much larger clone exists at a distance of one base, and base qualities are not known. The receptor was derived from a woman between 18 and 30 years old in good health. Sample: central memory CD4+ T cells from blood.

The CDR3 is CASSLVGDYGYTF. The nucleotide sequence reads TGTGCCAGCAGCTTAGTTGGAGACTATGGCTACACCTTC. The chain was built from TRBV7-9 and TRBJ1-2, with the D segment identity uncertain. The junction shows trimming of 1 base on V and 3 bases on J, plus 6 bases between the germline ends. The CDR3 spans 13 residues, from the cysteine through the phenylalanine. Only the CDR3 part of the read is kept: 39 bases, read in frame from the first base. CDR1 is given as SEHNR and CDR2 as FQNEAQ, both from the germline V gene (reference sequence).